Listed below are T cell receptor beta chains from one sample, sequenced in a study of T cells in Graves' hyperthyroidism and ophthalmopathy. TCRdb reprocessed the multiplex PCR reads via MiXCR and lists one record per CDR3 protein. The sample yields a few hundred thousand distinct CDR3 sequences, roughly 14% seen once. The sample comprised blood. All receptors come from a woman between 35 and 50 years old with Graves' hyperthyroidism that later progressed to Graves' ophthalmopathy. CDR3s leave out the opening cysteine and the closing phenylalanine or tryptophan. The order of the fields is CDR3 length, V gene, J gene, D gene, CDR3 protein. D genes are given only for firm matches.

cdr3_length: 12; v_call: TRBV5-6; j_call: TRBJ1-5; d_call: TRBD1; cdr3_aa: ASSFSTGVQPQH
cdr3_length: 10; v_call: TRBV15; j_call: TRBJ2-7; d_call: .; cdr3_aa: ATSRDFTQQY
cdr3_length: 11; v_call: TRBV24-1; j_call: TRBJ1-5; d_call: .; cdr3_aa: ATSSSSNQPQH
cdr3_length: 10; v_call: TRBV5-1; j_call: TRBJ1-3; d_call: .; cdr3_aa: ASSPSGNTIY
cdr3_length: 13; v_call: TRBV30; j_call: TRBJ2-3; d_call: TRBD2; cdr3_aa: AWSVAGRVADTQY
cdr3_length: 11; v_call: TRBV28; j_call: TRBJ1-2; d_call: .; cdr3_aa: ASSFPGVYGYT
cdr3_length: 11; v_call: TRBV2; j_call: TRBJ2-2; d_call: .; cdr3_aa: ASSDEETGELF
cdr3_length: 18; v_call: TRBV19; j_call: TRBJ1-3; d_call: .; cdr3_aa: ASSTFGASSWTPGGNTIY
cdr3_length: 16; v_call: TRBV13; j_call: TRBJ2-7; d_call: TRBD2; cdr3_aa: ASSSRPKTSGSSPEQY
cdr3_length: 13; v_call: TRBV2; j_call: TRBJ2-1; d_call: TRBD2; cdr3_aa: ASSGGGLAVNEQF
cdr3_length: 14; v_call: TRBV28; j_call: TRBJ2-7; d_call: .; cdr3_aa: ASSLWGGSGSYEQY
cdr3_length: 12; v_call: TRBV5-6; j_call: TRBJ2-7; d_call: .; cdr3_aa: ASSFSSEPYEQY
cdr3_length: 14; v_call: TRBV5-1; j_call: TRBJ2-3; d_call: .; cdr3_aa: ASSLVGPFGTDTQY
cdr3_length: 14; v_call: TRBV6-5; j_call: TRBJ1-6; d_call: TRBD1; cdr3_aa: ASSYGTGSYNSPLH
cdr3_length: 13; v_call: TRBV6-5; j_call: TRBJ1-3; d_call: .; cdr3_aa: ASSYSRETRNTIY
cdr3_length: 13; v_call: TRBV12-3/TRBV12-4; j_call: TRBJ2-7; d_call: .; cdr3_aa: ASSFLGLASYEQY
cdr3_length: 11; v_call: TRBV28; j_call: TRBJ1-1; d_call: .; cdr3_aa: ASSFRGNTEAF
cdr3_length: 12; v_call: TRBV19; j_call: TRBJ2-7; d_call: .; cdr3_aa: ATGDETPPYEQY
cdr3_length: 12; v_call: TRBV2; j_call: TRBJ2-5; d_call: .; cdr3_aa: ASSEDSFAETQY
cdr3_length: 12; v_call: TRBV27; j_call: TRBJ2-7; d_call: .; cdr3_aa: ASSSPGVFDEQY
cdr3_length: 14; v_call: TRBV20-1; j_call: TRBJ2-1; d_call: TRBD2; cdr3_aa: SARGPGLAGYNEQF
cdr3_length: 13; v_call: TRBV3-1; j_call: TRBJ1-1; d_call: TRBD1; cdr3_aa: ASSHTGVGGTEAF
cdr3_length: 14; v_call: TRBV24-1; j_call: TRBJ2-1; d_call: TRBD1; cdr3_aa: ATSATGTGPYNEQF
cdr3_length: 12; v_call: TRBV3-1; j_call: TRBJ2-1; d_call: .; cdr3_aa: ASSHVGEVDEQF
cdr3_length: 11; v_call: TRBV18; j_call: TRBJ1-1; d_call: .; cdr3_aa: ASSPDQNTEAF
cdr3_length: 13; v_call: TRBV19; j_call: TRBJ1-4; d_call: TRBD1; cdr3_aa: ASSTGDRRNEKLF
cdr3_length: 11; v_call: TRBV28; j_call: TRBJ1-2; d_call: .; cdr3_aa: ASSFPASYGYT
cdr3_length: 12; v_call: TRBV11-2; j_call: TRBJ1-2; d_call: TRBD1; cdr3_aa: ASSETGGIYGYT
cdr3_length: 13; v_call: TRBV19; j_call: TRBJ1-5; d_call: .; cdr3_aa: ASSIFGEANQPQH
cdr3_length: 15; v_call: TRBV14; j_call: TRBJ2-3; d_call: TRBD1; cdr3_aa: ASSQRQGLFSHDMQY
cdr3_length: 10; v_call: TRBV7-9; j_call: TRBJ1-6; d_call: .; cdr3_aa: ASSAIQGALH
cdr3_length: 15; v_call: TRBV12-3/TRBV12-4; j_call: TRBJ1-5; d_call: TRBD1; cdr3_aa: ASSPRTGRGAKQPQH
cdr3_length: 11; v_call: TRBV6-1; j_call: TRBJ2-3; d_call: .; cdr3_aa: ASSHSYTDTQY
cdr3_length: 16; v_call: TRBV25-1; j_call: TRBJ2-1; d_call: .; cdr3_aa: ASSEEIQGRRTYNEQF
cdr3_length: 11; v_call: TRBV12-3/TRBV12-4; j_call: TRBJ2-2; d_call: .; cdr3_aa: ASSLGRAGRLF
cdr3_length: 13; v_call: TRBV5-1; j_call: TRBJ2-7; d_call: .; cdr3_aa: ASSWGQGQSYEQY
cdr3_length: 13; v_call: TRBV11-2; j_call: TRBJ2-2; d_call: .; cdr3_aa: ASSIRQVNTGELF
cdr3_length: 13; v_call: TRBV11-2; j_call: TRBJ2-7; d_call: TRBD1; cdr3_aa: ASSNPGQGLYEQY
cdr3_length: 14; v_call: TRBV18; j_call: TRBJ2-4; d_call: .; cdr3_aa: ASSPSEGARWSIQY
cdr3_length: 13; v_call: TRBV7-9; j_call: TRBJ1-5; d_call: .; cdr3_aa: ASSAGDTSNQPQH
cdr3_length: 13; v_call: TRBV11-2; j_call: TRBJ2-6; d_call: TRBD1; cdr3_aa: ASSLTGSGANVLT
cdr3_length: 14; v_call: TRBV19; j_call: TRBJ1-1; d_call: TRBD1; cdr3_aa: ASSTPGRGVNTEAF
cdr3_length: 12; v_call: TRBV18; j_call: TRBJ1-2; d_call: TRBD1; cdr3_aa: ASSPSGQGSGYT
cdr3_length: 13; v_call: TRBV27; j_call: TRBJ2-1; d_call: TRBD2; cdr3_aa: ASRKTSGSHSEQF
cdr3_length: 12; v_call: TRBV15; j_call: TRBJ2-7; d_call: TRBD1; cdr3_aa: ATSLGQGDYEQY